This T cell receptor (beta chain) was identified in a study of blood T cell repertoires in COVID-19. Study-level background: Italy, Spain and the United States were the sources of the convalescent and acute COVID-19 samples. Sources were T cells, B-cell-depleted T cells, or PBMCs; the material itself was cDNA or gDNA.

Trimming removed 1 base at V and 9 bases at J, with 13 bases between. Germline values: CDR1 SGHVS, CDR2 FNYEAQ. The CDR3 is 15 residues long. Sequencing was performed with immunoSEQ multiplex PCR; in TCRdb, only in-frame clones are kept and a portion is missing. The sample gives a few hundred thousand clones, around 83% of which show up once; roughly 2% is in the top ten. The rearrangement links TRBV7-6 to TRBJ1-6; a possible D gene is TRBD1 (5 bases). The sample was peripheral blood. The receptor's source is a man between 25 and 39 years old who had recovered from COVID-19. In DNA, the CDR3 is TGTGCCAGCAGCTTAGGATCCAGGGTGGGTTCACCCCTCCACTTT. Its protein product is CASSLGSRVGSPLHF.